This T cell receptor beta chain is drawn from a study of Ad26.COV2.S vaccination and SARS-CoV-2 variants. Study-wide context: Each vaccinee took Ad26.COV2.S intramuscularly, once or twice 56 days apart.

This sample's treatment: about 20 received Ad26.COV2.S at low or high dose, single or two shots; about 5 received placebo; per-sample allocation not given. Samples were taken on day 63 after the first vaccine or placebo injection. J was trimmed by 2 bases and V by 7 bases; bases with no gene match: 7. Germline CDR1 reads LGHDT; CDR2 reads YNNKEL (reference sequence). The CDR3 sequence is 14 residues long. The repertoire was sequenced with immunoSEQ multiplex PCR; TCRdb's copy has only in-frame clones and lacks some. The table shows 440,000 or so clones, with roughly 91% occurring only once. The material was peripheral blood, obtained in a trial of Ad26.COV2.S vaccine versus placebo. V usage is TRBV3-1 (or the pseudogene TRBV3-2) and J usage is TRBJ2-7, with 8 bases aligning to TRBD1. The sequence came from a person between 18 and 60 years old who received the Ad26.COV2.S COVID-19 vaccine or a placebo. CDR3 DNA sequence: TGTGCCAGCACCCCAGGGACAGGCGCCTACGAGCAGTACTTC. Its translation is CASTPGTGAYEQYF.